The source of this T cell receptor (beta chain) is a study of blood T cell repertoires in COVID-19. Assay used: immunoSEQ multiplex PCR; TCRdb lists only in-frame clones, some missing. The data contain about 420,000 clones, around 90% of them singletons. Germline CDR1 and CDR2: PRHDT and FYEKMQ (reference sequence). The CDR3 runs to 16 residues. J lost 7 bases, V lost 4 bases, and 5 bases had no gene match. V gene TRBV13 combines with J gene TRBJ2-1, with TRBD2 identical over 15 bases. This TCR was sampled from a young man with COVID-19, enrolled during active disease. Sequencing used peripheral blood. This CDR3 is CASSSRGTSGRNEQFF. As DNA, the CDR3 is TGTGCCAGCAGCTCAAGGGGGACTAGCGGGAGGAATGAGCAGTTCTTC.